The subject of this entry is one T cell receptor beta chain. The data were taken from a study of blood T cell repertoires in COVID-19. Across the study: Acute and convalescent COVID-19 specimens originated in the United States, Italy and Spain.

In the study's own analysis: Amplification with reference gene primers provided the estimates of nucleated cell counts. Clones were sequenced by immunoSEQ multiplex PCR, and TCRdb holds only the in-frame ones, with some missing. Clone size and the V and J calls come from that table; the DNA yielded D and trimming. The table has under 30,000 clones, approximately 86% seen once. Trimming pared 5 bases from V and 5 bases from J, leaving 21 bases between. The germline CDR1 and CDR2 sequences are SQVTM and ANQGSEA. This CDR3 is built from 15 residues. J is TRBJ2-5 and V is TRBV29-1; D is perhaps TRBD1 (6 bases). The receptor was derived from a human donor in a cohort sampled during active COVID-19. The donor label of this sample is uncertain. Sequences were obtained from peripheral blood. Written as DNA, the CDR3 is TGCAGCGTTCGACGGGCAGGGGCGACTCCGGAGACCCAGTACTTC. Amino acids: CSVRRAGATPETQYF.